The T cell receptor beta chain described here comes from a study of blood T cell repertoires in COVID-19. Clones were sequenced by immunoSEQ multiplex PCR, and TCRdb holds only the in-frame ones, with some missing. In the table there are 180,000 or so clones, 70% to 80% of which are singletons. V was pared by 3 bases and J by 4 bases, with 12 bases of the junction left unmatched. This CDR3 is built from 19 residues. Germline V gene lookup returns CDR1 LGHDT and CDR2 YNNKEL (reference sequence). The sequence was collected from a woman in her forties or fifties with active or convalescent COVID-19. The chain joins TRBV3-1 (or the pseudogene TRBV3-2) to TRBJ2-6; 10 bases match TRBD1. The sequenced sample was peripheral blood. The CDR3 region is CASSQPLRGQGTGANVLTF. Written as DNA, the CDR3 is TGTGCCAGCAGCCAGCCCCTTCGGGGACAGGGGACCGGGGCCAACGTCCTGACTTTC.